What follows is one T cell receptor (beta chain) and its context. Its target is not known. V lost 5 bases and J lost 3, with 11 bases in between. The CDR3 is made up of 13 amino acids. The germline V gene encodes CDR1 KGHSH and CDR2 LQKENI. PCR employed 60 Vbeta and 13 Jbeta primers. Produced via immunoSEQ multiplex PCR; TCRdb's table is partial and in-frame only. Here the sample spans about 200,000 clones, 82% being singletons. The sample originates from a study of cytomegalovirus exposure and HLA in healthy donors. Study-level findings and limits: Later analysis identified a missense DCLRE1C variant that was linked to TCR beta V- and J-gene trimming.

Sequencing was performed on PBMCs. The clonotype originates from a man aged 35-49 years in good health and CMV-seropositive. The chain carries TRBV18 and TRBJ2-7, with a possible D match to TRBD1 (6 bases). CDR3 region: CASSTGQNYEQYV. CDR3 DNA sequence: TGTGCCAGCTCAACCGGACAGAACTACGAGCAGTACGTC.